The sequence of this T cell receptor (beta chain) was determined in a study of Graves' ophthalmopathy and Graves' hyperthyroidism. From RNA, the CDR3 regions of TCR beta chains were amplified and sequenced. In the first round, RT-PCR was carried out with HTBI primers, and a multiplex PCR formed the second round. TCRdb ran MiXCR on the multiplex PCR reads and lists one entry per CDR3 protein. Here the sample spans some 360,000 distinct CDR3 sequences, about 18% being singletons. This clonotype has more than one count but fewer than ten. As the starting material, 8 to 10 ml of fresh peripheral blood yielded the PBMCs. This CDR3 spans 13 amino acids. CDR1 and CDR2 (germline): LNHDA, SQIVND (reference sequence). Trimming removed 5 bases from V and 4 bases from J; junction bases left unmatched: 4.

The chain employs TRBV19 and TRBJ1-1; 7 bases match TRBD1. The TCR was taken from an adult woman with stable Graves' hyperthyroidism. Sample: peripheral blood. CDR3 DNA: TGTGCCAGTAGTCCCAACAGGGGCACTGAAGCTTTCTTT. This codes for CASSPNRGTEAFF.